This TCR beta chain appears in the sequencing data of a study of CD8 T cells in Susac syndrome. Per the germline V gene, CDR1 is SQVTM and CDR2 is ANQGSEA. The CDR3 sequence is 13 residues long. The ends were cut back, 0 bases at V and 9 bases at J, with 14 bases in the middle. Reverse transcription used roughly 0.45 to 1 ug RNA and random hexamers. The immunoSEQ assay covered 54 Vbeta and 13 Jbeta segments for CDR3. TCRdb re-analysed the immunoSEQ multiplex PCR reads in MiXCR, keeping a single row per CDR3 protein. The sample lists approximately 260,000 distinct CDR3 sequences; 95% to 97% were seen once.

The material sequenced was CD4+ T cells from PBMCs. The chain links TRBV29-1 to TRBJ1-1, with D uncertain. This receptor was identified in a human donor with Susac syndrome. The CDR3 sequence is CSVEDLAERKAFF. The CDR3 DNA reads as TGCAGCGTTGAAGATTTGGCAGAAAGAAAAGCTTTCTTT.